This entry is about one TCR beta chain. The antigen is not known. These data belong to a study of CD8+CD57+ T cells in acquired aplastic anemia. Across the whole study: CD4+ and CD8+ cells, once sorted, gave DNA averaging about 3 ug. CD4+ reads averaged roughly 10 million in healthy donors.

Findings and caveats of the study: Patients showed no significant difference from controls in CD8+ Simpson's diversity. A set of approximately 29 CD8+ CDR3 sequences was shared between patients and controls, and these sequences appeared highly expressed in patients.

The CDR3 has 14 amino acids. Trimming removed 9 bases from V and 3 bases from J; junction bases left unmatched: 9. Germline values: CDR1 SEHNR, CDR2 FQNEAQ (reference sequence). Genomic DNA, serving as template, underwent TCR beta VDJ and CDR3 profiling. Using its own MiXCR run on the reads, TCRdb lists one record per CDR3 protein. The sample gives around 200,000 distinct CDR3 sequences, roughly 56% of which show up once; approximately 15% is in the top ten. This TCR derives from a human donor in good health, serving as a control. The sequenced sample consisted of sorted CD4+, CD8+, or CD8+CD57+ T cells (not recorded which) from PBMCs. The chain joins TRBV7-9 to TRBJ2-7, with 9 bases fitting TRBD1. As DNA, the CDR3 is TGTGCCAGTAGTGCGGACAGGGGCTACTACGAGCAGTACTTC. It encodes CASSADRGYYEQYF. The full variable domain, rest sourced from reference TRBV7-9 and TRBJ2-7, is DTGVSQNPRHKITKRGQNVTFRCDPISEHNRLYWYRQTLGQGPEFLTYFQNEAQLEKSRLLSDRFSAERPKGSFSTLEIQRTEQGDSAMYLCASSADRGYYEQYFGPGTRLTVT.